The 7 T cell receptor beta chains below come from one sample, sequenced in a study of T cell clonality in common variable immunodeficiency. Data came from immunoSEQ multiplex PCR; TCRdb stores just in-frame clones and leaves some out. The sample yields around 40,000 clones, without any singletons. Antigens for these TCRs are unknown. Study-wide findings and caveats: Common variable immunodeficiency TCR beta sequences reportedly had fewer deletions and N-nucleotide insertions.

The source material was peripheral blood mononuclear cells. The receptors were sampled from a human donor with common variable immunodeficiency.

There are many counts of this clone. The missing CDR3 end, 3 residues past where the read stops, is filled in from the germline J gene. The chain joins TRBV10-1 to TRBJ1-1; 7 nucleotides align to TRBD1. Looked up from germline, CDR1 is WNHNN and CDR2 is SYGVQD (reference sequence). Losses at the gene ends were 4 bases for V and 7 bases for J; bases not matched to a gene: 3. This CDR3 spans 12 amino acids. Incomplete CDR3 DNA: TGCGCCAGCAGTGGACAGGGACTTGAA. It is translated as CASSGQGLE. The entire CDR3 sequence reads CASSGQGLEAFF.

In its sample, this clone was seen many times. The read halts 3 residues ahead of the CDR3 end, with the missing end drawn from the germline J gene. The V call is TRBV30, the J call TRBJ2-3; tentatively, D is TRBD2 (5 bases). This CDR3 has 12 amino acids. The germline V gene has CDR1 GTSNPN and CDR2 SVGIG (reference sequence). V lost 4 bases and J lost 5, with 10 bases in between. CDR3 in amino acids: CAWIPGGDTQYF. CDR3 DNA, as far as it was read: TGTGCCTGGATCCCAGGAGGAGATACG.

This clone appeared many times. The read finishes 3 residues shy of the CDR3 end, and the germline J gene is used to complete it. The V and J genes are TRBV7-2 and TRBJ1-3, with D maybe TRBD1 (6 bases). Germline loops: CDR1 SGHTA, CDR2 FQGNSA. Trimming shortened V by 7 bases and J by 0 bases, and 13 bases separated the two germline ends. There are 15 residues in the CDR3. The sequenced CDR3 bases are TGTGCCAGCAAAGGGGGTATGAGCTCTGGAAACACC. Encoded protein: CASKGGMSSGNT. In full, the CDR3 is CASKGGMSSGNTIYF.

Only a few counts were recorded for this clone. The read halts 3 residues ahead of the CDR3 end, with the missing end drawn from the germline J gene. The genes are TRBV19 and TRBJ2-7, with a weak D call TRBD1 (5 bases). This CDR3 is 11 amino acids long. Trimming left V 7 bases short and J 6 bases short, with 10 bases between. Germline V lookup: CDR1 LNHDA, CDR2 SQIVND (reference sequence). This CDR3 is CASNKGCEQYF. The CDR3 bases that were read are TGTGCCAGTAACAAGGGGTGCGAG.

In its sample, this clone was seen many times. The CDR3 is cut off 3 residues early in the read; its end comes from the germline J gene. The V and J genes are TRBV5-5 and TRBJ2-1; D is ambiguous. The CDR3 has 13 amino acids. Trimming cost V 1 base and J 5 bases, with 7 bases left between them. Germline CDR1 is SGHKS and CDR2 is YYEKEE (reference sequence). Partial CDR3 DNA: TGTGCCAGCAGCTTGTCCCCAGACAATGAG. Its translation: CASSLSPDNE. The complete CDR3 sequence is CASSLSPDNEQFF.

This clone was found many times. The read is 3 residues too short to cover the CDR3 end, so that end is filled in from the germline J gene. The chain combines TRBV14 with TRBJ2-4; D ambiguous. From germline, CDR1 is SGHDN and CDR2 FVKESK. V dropped 3 bases and J dropped 8 bases, with 5 bases sitting between them. The CDR3 has 11 residues. CDR3 sequence: CASSHRDIQYF. CDR3 DNA (partial): TGTGCCAGCAGCCACCGGGACATT. Full variable domain (rest looked up from reference TRBV14 and TRBJ2-4): EAGVTQFPSHSVIEKGQTVTLRCDPISGHDNLYWYRRVMGKEIKFLLHFVKESKQDESGMPNNRFLAERTGGTYSTLKVQPAELEDSGVYFCASSHRDIQYFGAGTRLSVL.

This clone was counted only a few times. The CDR3 extends 3 residues past the end of the read, so its final part is completed from the germline J gene. The chain recombines TRBV6-2 or TRBV6-3 with TRBJ1-5, with D unresolved. CDR1 is MNHEY and CDR2 is SVGEGT in the germline V gene. The CDR3 loop spans 14 amino acids. Between the trimmed V and J ends, which lost 5 bases and 3 bases, there was a span of 11 bases. The CDR3 is CASSPYTINQPQHF. The sequenced CDR3 bases are TGTGCCAGCAGTCCGTATACTATCAATCAGCCC.